Listed below are T cell receptor beta chains from one sample, sequenced in a study of early T cells in non-severe SARS-CoV-2 infection. TCRdb redid the calling of the 5' RACE reads with MiXCR, one entry per CDR3 protein. Seen here are 30,000 to 35,000 distinct CDR3 sequences, roughly 6.6% observed once, and the top ten hold about 13%. The sequencing here drew on whole blood, taken at baseline. All receptors come from an adult who was a healthcare worker with PCR-confirmed SARS-CoV-2 infection or an uninfected control (not recorded which). Each CDR3 is given with its conserved first and last residue. Fields, in order: D gene, CDR3 length, V gene, J gene, clone size, CDR3 DNA, CDR3 protein. D genes are given only for firm matches. Rows give clone size only sometimes, using once, few, many, or a class for an expanded clone.

D gene: TRBD1; CDR3 length: 15; V gene: TRBV4-3; J gene: TRBJ1-6; clone size: many; CDR3 DNA: TGCGCCAGCAGCCAAGATGGGACAGCCAATTCACCCCTCCACTTT; CDR3 protein: CASSQDGTANSPLHF
D gene: .; CDR3 length: 15; V gene: TRBV5-1; J gene: TRBJ2-1; clone size: .; CDR3 DNA: TGCGCCAGCAGCTTGAGCCCTGGCTCCTACAATGAGCAGTTCTTC; CDR3 protein: CASSLSPGSYNEQFF
D gene: TRBD1; CDR3 length: 15; V gene: TRBV6-2/TRBV6-3; J gene: TRBJ2-5; clone size: .; CDR3 DNA: TGTGCCAGCAGTGCCGCCGGGACAGCTATAGAGACCCAGTACTTC; CDR3 protein: CASSAAGTAIETQYF
D gene: .; CDR3 length: 14; V gene: TRBV7-6; J gene: TRBJ2-1; clone size: few; CDR3 DNA: TGTGCCAGCAGCTTAGAAGCGGCAAACAATGAGCAGTTCTTC; CDR3 protein: CASSLEAANNEQFF
D gene: .; CDR3 length: 11; V gene: TRBV5-6; J gene: TRBJ2-7; clone size: medium-sized; CDR3 DNA: TGTGCCAGCAGCTTGGGGGGCGAGCAGTACTTC; CDR3 protein: CASSLGGEQYF
D gene: TRBD1; CDR3 length: 17; V gene: TRBV4-3; J gene: TRBJ2-3; clone size: few; CDR3 DNA: TGCGCCAGCAGCCAGGACATACCGGGACAGGGGGCGGATACGCAGTATTTT; CDR3 protein: CASSQDIPGQGADTQYF
D gene: .; CDR3 length: 16; V gene: TRBV6-4; J gene: TRBJ1-1; clone size: many; CDR3 DNA: TGTGCCAGCAGTGCCACGGCAGGGGACGGTAACACTGAAGCTTTCTTT; CDR3 protein: CASSATAGDGNTEAFF
D gene: TRBD2; CDR3 length: 13; V gene: TRBV10-3; J gene: TRBJ2-1; clone size: many; CDR3 DNA: TGTGCCATCAGCGGACTAGGGAACGATGAGCAGTTCTTC; CDR3 protein: CAISGLGNDEQFF
D gene: TRBD1; CDR3 length: 17; V gene: TRBV20-1; J gene: TRBJ2-3; clone size: many; CDR3 DNA: TGCAGTGCGAAGATTCAACCGGGACAGGGGGGCACAGATACGCAGTATTTT; CDR3 protein: CSAKIQPGQGGTDTQYF
D gene: TRBD2; CDR3 length: 16; V gene: TRBV28; J gene: TRBJ2-2; clone size: few; CDR3 DNA: TGTGCCAGCAGTTCGGTAGCGGGAGGCCGCACCGGGGAGCTGTTTTTT; CDR3 protein: CASSSVAGGRTGELFF
D gene: TRBD1; CDR3 length: 19; V gene: TRBV7-3; J gene: TRBJ2-6; clone size: few; CDR3 DNA: TGTGCCAGCAGCTTAAGGTCCCCAATGACAGGGACTGGGGCCAACGTCCTGACTTTC; CDR3 protein: CASSLRSPMTGTGANVLTF
D gene: TRBD2; CDR3 length: 18; V gene: TRBV5-1; J gene: TRBJ2-3; clone size: many; CDR3 DNA: TGCGCCAGCAGCTTGGTCTCTTCTAGCGGGAGCAGCACAGATACGCAGTATTTT; CDR3 protein: CASSLVSSSGSSTDTQYF
D gene: TRBD2; CDR3 length: 14; V gene: TRBV6-2/TRBV6-3; J gene: TRBJ2-1; clone size: few; CDR3 DNA: TGTGCCAGCAGCCTGCTCGGCGGGAGAAATGAGCAGTTCTTC; CDR3 protein: CASSLLGGRNEQFF
D gene: .; CDR3 length: 13; V gene: TRBV9; J gene: TRBJ1-1; clone size: few; CDR3 DNA: TGTGCCAGCAGCGTAGCTGATGGTTATCAGGCTTTCTTT; CDR3 protein: CASSVADGYQAFF
D gene: TRBD2; CDR3 length: 16; V gene: TRBV20-1; J gene: TRBJ2-1; clone size: .; CDR3 DNA: TGCAGTGCTAGAGATCCAGGGACTAGCGGTTACAATGAGCAGTTCTTC; CDR3 protein: CSARDPGTSGYNEQFF
D gene: .; CDR3 length: 12; V gene: TRBV29-1; J gene: TRBJ2-5; clone size: .; CDR3 DNA: TGCAGCGCCAGGGACCTGCAAAAGACCCAGTACTTC; CDR3 protein: CSARDLQKTQYF
D gene: .; CDR3 length: 14; V gene: TRBV6-1; J gene: TRBJ1-4; clone size: many; CDR3 DNA: TGTGCCAGCAGTGAAGTCCGGGACAAGTCAAAACTGTTTTTT; CDR3 protein: CASSEVRDKSKLFF
D gene: TRBD1; CDR3 length: 15; V gene: TRBV6-2/TRBV6-3; J gene: TRBJ2-2; clone size: .; CDR3 DNA: TGTGCCAGCAGCTCACAGGGGCCGAACACCGGGGAGCTGTTTTTT; CDR3 protein: CASSSQGPNTGELFF
D gene: .; CDR3 length: 16; V gene: TRBV6-5; J gene: TRBJ2-6; clone size: many; CDR3 DNA: TGTGCCAGCAGTTACTCGTCCAGGGGTGGGGCCAACGTCCTGACTTTC; CDR3 protein: CASSYSSRGGANVLTF
D gene: .; CDR3 length: 13; V gene: TRBV28; J gene: TRBJ1-2; clone size: .; CDR3 DNA: TGTGCCAGCAGTCTACAGGGAGACTATGGCTACACCTTC; CDR3 protein: CASSLQGDYGYTF
D gene: .; CDR3 length: 17; V gene: TRBV6-5; J gene: TRBJ2-6; clone size: few; CDR3 DNA: TGTGCCAGCAGTAAGCCCGACCAGTTGGCTGGGGCCAACGTCCTGACTTTC; CDR3 protein: CASSKPDQLAGANVLTF
D gene: .; CDR3 length: 14; V gene: TRBV7-2; J gene: TRBJ2-2; clone size: .; CDR3 DNA: TGTGCCAGCAGCCCGACAGGGAACACCGGGGAGCTGTTTTTT; CDR3 protein: CASSPTGNTGELFF
D gene: .; CDR3 length: 12; V gene: TRBV12-3/TRBV12-4; J gene: TRBJ1-1; clone size: many; CDR3 DNA: TGTGCAACCGGGGTGGGGGGCACTGAAGCTTTCTTT; CDR3 protein: CATGVGGTEAFF
D gene: TRBD2; CDR3 length: 16; V gene: TRBV5-1; J gene: TRBJ2-3; clone size: .; CDR3 DNA: TGCGCCAGCAGCTTGCTGGCCGGGACTAGCGGTGATACGCAGTATTTT; CDR3 protein: CASSLLAGTSGDTQYF
D gene: .; CDR3 length: 11; V gene: TRBV5-1; J gene: TRBJ1-1; clone size: .; CDR3 DNA: TGCGCCAGCAGATTCAACACTGAAGCTTTCTTT; CDR3 protein: CASRFNTEAFF
D gene: TRBD1; CDR3 length: 14; V gene: TRBV19; J gene: TRBJ1-6; clone size: few; CDR3 DNA: TGTGCCAGTTCCGGGACAGGGTATAATTCACCCCTCCACTTT; CDR3 protein: CASSGTGYNSPLHF
D gene: TRBD2; CDR3 length: 15; V gene: TRBV29-1; J gene: TRBJ2-3; clone size: many; CDR3 DNA: TGCAGCGTTGAAGATACAGCGGGAGATAGAGATACGCAGTATTTT; CDR3 protein: CSVEDTAGDRDTQYF
D gene: .; CDR3 length: 15; V gene: TRBV15; J gene: TRBJ2-5; clone size: many; CDR3 DNA: TGTGCCACCAGCAGAGGGTTGGTGGCCCAAGAGACCCAGTACTTC; CDR3 protein: CATSRGLVAQETQYF